This T cell receptor (beta chain) was recorded in a study of blood T cell repertoires in COVID-19. The CDR3 length is 19 residues. CDR1 is LGHNA, CDR2 YSLEER, per germline. V gave up 0 bases and J gave up 2 bases, with 21 bases separating them. TCRdb's table, derived via immunoSEQ multiplex PCR, lists solely in-frame clones and lacks some. The sample shows about 210,000 clones, about 83% of them seen only once. Input material: peripheral blood. The gene calls are TRBV4-3 and TRBJ2-3, with D possibly matching TRBD2 (6 bases). The TCR sequence derives from a woman aged 40-49 years with active or convalescent COVID-19. The CDR3 sequence is CASSQEGLRDSSFTDTQYF. CDR3 DNA sequence: TGCGCCAGCAGCCAAGAAGGGCTCCGGGACTCCAGCTTCACAGATACGCAGTATTTT.